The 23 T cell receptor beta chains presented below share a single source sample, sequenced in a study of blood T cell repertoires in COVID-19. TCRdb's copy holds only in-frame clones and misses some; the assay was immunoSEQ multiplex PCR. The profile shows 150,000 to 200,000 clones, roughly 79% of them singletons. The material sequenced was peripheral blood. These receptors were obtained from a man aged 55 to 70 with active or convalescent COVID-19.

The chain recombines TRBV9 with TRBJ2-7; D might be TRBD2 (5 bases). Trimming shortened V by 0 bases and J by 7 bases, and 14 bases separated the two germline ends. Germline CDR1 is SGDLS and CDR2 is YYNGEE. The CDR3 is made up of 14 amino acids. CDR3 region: CASSVDGVPGEQYF. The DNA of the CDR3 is TGTGCCAGCAGCGTAGATGGCGTCCCGGGGGAGCAGTACTTC.

The CDR3 loop is CASSFVEGGYGYTF. Here the CDR3 DNA reads TGTGCCAGCAGTTTCGTAGAGGGCGGCTATGGCTACACCTTC. J is TRBJ1-2 and V is TRBV27, with D unresolved. Trimming left V 3 bases short and J 4 bases short, with 12 bases between. The germline V gene has CDR1 MNHEY and CDR2 SMNVEV (reference sequence). The CDR3 totals 14 residues.

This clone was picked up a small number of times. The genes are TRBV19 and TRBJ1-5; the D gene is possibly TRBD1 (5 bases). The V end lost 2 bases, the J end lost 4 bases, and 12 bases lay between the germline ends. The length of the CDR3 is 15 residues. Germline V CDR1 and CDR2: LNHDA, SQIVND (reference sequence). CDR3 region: CASSIRQGKNQPQHF. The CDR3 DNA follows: TGTGCCAGTAGTATAAGGCAGGGAAAGAATCAGCCCCAGCATTTT.

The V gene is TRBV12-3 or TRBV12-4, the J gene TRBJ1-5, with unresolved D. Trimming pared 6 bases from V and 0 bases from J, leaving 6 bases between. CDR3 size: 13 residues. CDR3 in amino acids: CASRLNSNQPQHF. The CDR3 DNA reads TGTGCCAGCAGACTGAATAGCAATCAGCCCCAGCATTTT.

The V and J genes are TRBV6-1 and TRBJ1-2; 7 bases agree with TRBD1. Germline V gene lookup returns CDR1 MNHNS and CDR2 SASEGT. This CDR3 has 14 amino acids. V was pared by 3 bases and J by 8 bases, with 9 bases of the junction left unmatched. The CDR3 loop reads CASSDYRGNLGYTF. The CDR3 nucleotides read TGTGCCAGCAGTGATTACAGGGGCAACTTGGGCTACACCTTC.

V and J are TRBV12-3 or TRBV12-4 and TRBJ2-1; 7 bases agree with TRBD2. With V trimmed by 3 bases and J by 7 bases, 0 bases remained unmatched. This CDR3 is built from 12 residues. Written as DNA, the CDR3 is TGTGCCAGCAGTTTCGGGGGGAATGAGCAGTTCTTC. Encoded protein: CASSFGGNEQFF.

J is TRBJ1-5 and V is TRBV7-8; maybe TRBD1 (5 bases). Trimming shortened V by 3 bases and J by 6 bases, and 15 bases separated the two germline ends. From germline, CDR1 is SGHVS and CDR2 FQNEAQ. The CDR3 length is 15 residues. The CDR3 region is CASSLGRGGGQPQHF. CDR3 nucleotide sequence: TGTGCCAGCAGCTTGGGAAGGGGCGGCGGTCAGCCCCAGCATTTT.

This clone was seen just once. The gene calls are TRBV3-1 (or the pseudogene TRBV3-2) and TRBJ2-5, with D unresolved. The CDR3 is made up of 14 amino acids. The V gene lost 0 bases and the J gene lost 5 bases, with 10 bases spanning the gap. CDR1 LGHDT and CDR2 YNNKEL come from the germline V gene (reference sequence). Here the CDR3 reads CASSQDALRETQYF. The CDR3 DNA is TGTGCCAGCAGCCAAGATGCCCTTCGGGAGACCCAGTACTTC.

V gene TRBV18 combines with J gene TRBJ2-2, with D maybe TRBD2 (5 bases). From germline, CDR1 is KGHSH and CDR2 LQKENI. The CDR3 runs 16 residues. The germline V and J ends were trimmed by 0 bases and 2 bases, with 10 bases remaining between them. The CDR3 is CASSPPGEGNTGELFF. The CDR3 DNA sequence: TGTGCCAGCTCACCACCGGGAGAGGGTAACACCGGGGAGCTGTTTTTT.

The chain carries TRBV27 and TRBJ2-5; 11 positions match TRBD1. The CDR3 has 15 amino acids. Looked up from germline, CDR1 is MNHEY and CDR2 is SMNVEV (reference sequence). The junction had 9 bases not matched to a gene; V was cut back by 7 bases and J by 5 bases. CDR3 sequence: CASTPGQGVTETQYF. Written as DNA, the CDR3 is TGTGCCAGCACCCCGGGACAGGGGGTTACGGAGACCCAGTACTTC.

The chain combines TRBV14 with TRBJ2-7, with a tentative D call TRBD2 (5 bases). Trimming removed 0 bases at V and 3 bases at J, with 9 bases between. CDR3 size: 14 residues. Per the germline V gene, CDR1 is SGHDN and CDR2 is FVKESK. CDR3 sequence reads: CASSQDLTSYEQYF. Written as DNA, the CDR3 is TGTGCCAGCAGCCAAGACCTAACTAGCTACGAGCAGTACTTC.

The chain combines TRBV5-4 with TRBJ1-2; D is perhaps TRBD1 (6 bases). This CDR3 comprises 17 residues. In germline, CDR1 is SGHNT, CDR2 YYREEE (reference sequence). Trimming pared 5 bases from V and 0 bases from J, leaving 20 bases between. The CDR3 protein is CASRPADRPLSNYGYTF. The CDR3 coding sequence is TGTGCCAGCAGACCTGCGGACAGACCACTTTCTAACTATGGCTACACCTTC.

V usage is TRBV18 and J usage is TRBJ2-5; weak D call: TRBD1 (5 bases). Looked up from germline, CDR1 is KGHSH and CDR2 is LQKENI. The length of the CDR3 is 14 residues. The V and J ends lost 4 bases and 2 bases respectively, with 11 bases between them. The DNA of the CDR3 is TGTGCCAGCTCACTCCAGGGTAGACAAGAGACCCAGTACTTC. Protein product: CASSLQGRQETQYF.

In DNA form, the CDR3 reads TGTGCCAGCAGCGCGGGACTAGCGGGAGAACCCCAGTACTTC. Protein: CASSAGLAGEPQYF. V and J are TRBV7-2 and TRBJ2-5, with TRBD2 matching over 14 bases. This CDR3 is built from 14 residues. V was clipped by 5 bases and J by 9 bases; unmatched bases: 5. Germline CDR1 and CDR2: SGHTA and FQGNSA.

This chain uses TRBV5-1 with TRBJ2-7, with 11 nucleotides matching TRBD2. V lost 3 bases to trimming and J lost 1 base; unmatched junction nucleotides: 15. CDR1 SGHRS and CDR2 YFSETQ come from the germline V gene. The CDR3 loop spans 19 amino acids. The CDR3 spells CASSSGNRPGTSGSYEQYF. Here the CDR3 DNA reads TGCGCCAGCAGCTCCGGGAATCGACCCGGGACTAGCGGATCCTACGAGCAGTACTTC.

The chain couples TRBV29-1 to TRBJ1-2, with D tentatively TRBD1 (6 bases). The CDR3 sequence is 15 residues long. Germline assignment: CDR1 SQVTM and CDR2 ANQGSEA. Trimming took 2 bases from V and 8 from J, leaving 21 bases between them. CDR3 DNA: TGCAGCGTTGAACCCCTACAGGGTGTTGGTAAAGGCTACACCTTC. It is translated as CSVEPLQGVGKGYTF.

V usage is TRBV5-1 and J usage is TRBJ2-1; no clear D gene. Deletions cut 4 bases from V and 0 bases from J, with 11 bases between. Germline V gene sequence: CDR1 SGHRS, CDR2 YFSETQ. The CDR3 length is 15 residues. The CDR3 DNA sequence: TGCGCCAGCAGCCCCGACTCGAGCTCCTACAATGAGCAGTTCTTC. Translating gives CASSPDSSSYNEQFF.

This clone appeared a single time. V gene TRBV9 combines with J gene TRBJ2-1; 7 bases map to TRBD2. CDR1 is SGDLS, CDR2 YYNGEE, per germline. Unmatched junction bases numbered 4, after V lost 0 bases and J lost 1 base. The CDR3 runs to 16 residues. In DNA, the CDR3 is TGTGCCAGCAGCGTAGCTGGCGGGAGATCCTACAATGAGCAGTTCTTC. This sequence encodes CASSVAGGRSYNEQFF.

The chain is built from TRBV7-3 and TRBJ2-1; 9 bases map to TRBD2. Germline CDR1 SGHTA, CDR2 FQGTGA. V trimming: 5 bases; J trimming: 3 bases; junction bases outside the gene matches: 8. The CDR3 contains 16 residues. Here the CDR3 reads CASSTRAGGNYNEQFF. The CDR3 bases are TGTGCCAGCAGCACCCGGGCGGGAGGGAACTACAATGAGCAGTTCTTC.

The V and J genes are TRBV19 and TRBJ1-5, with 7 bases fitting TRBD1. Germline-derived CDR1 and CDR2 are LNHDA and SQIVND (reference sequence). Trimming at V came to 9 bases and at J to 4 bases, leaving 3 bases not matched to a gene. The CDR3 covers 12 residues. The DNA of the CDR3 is TGTGCCAGCAGGGGGGTTAATCAGCCCCAGCATTTT. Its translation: CASRGVNQPQHF.

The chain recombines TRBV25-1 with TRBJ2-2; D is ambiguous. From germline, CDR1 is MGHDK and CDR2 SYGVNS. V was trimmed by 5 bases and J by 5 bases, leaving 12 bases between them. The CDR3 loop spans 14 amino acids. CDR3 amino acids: CASSSSTWTGELFF. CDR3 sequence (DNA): TGTGCCAGCAGTTCAAGTACTTGGACCGGGGAGCTGTTTTTT.

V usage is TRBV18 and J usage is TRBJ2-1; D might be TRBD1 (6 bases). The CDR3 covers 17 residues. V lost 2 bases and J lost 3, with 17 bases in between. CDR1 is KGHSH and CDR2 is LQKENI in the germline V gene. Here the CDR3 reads CASSPTWGRGDYNEQFF. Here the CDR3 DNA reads TGTGCCAGCTCACCAACCTGGGGCAGGGGCGACTACAATGAGCAGTTCTTC. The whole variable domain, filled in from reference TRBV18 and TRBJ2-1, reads NAGVMQNPRHLVRRRGQEARLRCSPMKGHSHVYWYRQLPEEGLKFMVYLQKENIIDESGMPKERFSAEFPKEGPSILRIQQVVRGDSAAYFCASSPTWGRGDYNEQFFGPGTRLTVL.

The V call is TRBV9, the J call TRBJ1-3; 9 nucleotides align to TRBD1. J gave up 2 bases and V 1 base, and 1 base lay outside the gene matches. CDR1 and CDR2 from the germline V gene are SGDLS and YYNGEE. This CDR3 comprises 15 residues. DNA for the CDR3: TGTGCCAGCAGCGTACGGACAGGGGCTGGAAACACCATATATTTT. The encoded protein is CASSVRTGAGNTIYF.